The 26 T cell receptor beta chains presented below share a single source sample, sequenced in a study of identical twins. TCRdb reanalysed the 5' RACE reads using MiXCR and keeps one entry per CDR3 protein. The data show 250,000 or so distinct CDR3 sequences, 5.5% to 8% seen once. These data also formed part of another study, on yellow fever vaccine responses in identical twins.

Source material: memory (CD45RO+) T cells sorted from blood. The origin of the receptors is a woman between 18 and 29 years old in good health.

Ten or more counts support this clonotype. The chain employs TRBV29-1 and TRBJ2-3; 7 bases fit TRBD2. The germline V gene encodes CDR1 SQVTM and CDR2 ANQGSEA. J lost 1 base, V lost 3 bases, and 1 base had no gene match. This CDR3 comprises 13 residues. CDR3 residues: CSVDLAGTDTQYF. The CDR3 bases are TGCAGCGTTGACCTAGCGGGCACAGATACGCAGTATTTT.

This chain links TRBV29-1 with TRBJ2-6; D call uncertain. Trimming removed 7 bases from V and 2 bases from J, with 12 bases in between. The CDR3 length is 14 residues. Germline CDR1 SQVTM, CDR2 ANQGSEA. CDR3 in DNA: TGCAGCGCCGATTTAGGGCCTGGGGCCAACGTCCTGACTTTC. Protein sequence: CSADLGPGANVLTF.

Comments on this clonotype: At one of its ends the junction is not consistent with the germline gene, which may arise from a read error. CDR3 region: CPSSENGDSYEQYF. CDR3 coding DNA: TGCCCCAGCTCAGAAAACGGAGACTCCTACGAGCAGTACTTC. The rearrangement uses TRBV18 and TRBJ2-7; unclear D gene. Germline CDR1 is KGHSH and CDR2 is LQKENI. This CDR3 is 14 amino acids long.

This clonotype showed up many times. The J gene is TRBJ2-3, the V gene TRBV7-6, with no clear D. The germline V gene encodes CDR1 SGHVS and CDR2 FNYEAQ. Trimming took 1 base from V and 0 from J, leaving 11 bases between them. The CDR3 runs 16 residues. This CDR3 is CASSLVAASSTDTQYF. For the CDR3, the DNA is TGTGCCAGCAGCTTAGTTGCAGCCTCTAGCACAGATACGCAGTATTTT.

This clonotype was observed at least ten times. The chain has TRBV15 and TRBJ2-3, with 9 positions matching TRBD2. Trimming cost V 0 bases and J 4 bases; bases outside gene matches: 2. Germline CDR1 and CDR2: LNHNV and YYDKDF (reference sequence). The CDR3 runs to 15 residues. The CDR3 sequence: CATSRDTSGPDTQYF. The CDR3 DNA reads TGTGCCACCAGCAGAGATACTAGCGGGCCAGATACGCAGTATTTT.

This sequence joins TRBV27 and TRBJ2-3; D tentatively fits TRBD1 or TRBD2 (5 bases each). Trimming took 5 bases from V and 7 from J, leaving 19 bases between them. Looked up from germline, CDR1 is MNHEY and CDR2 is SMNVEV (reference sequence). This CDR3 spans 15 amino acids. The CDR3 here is CASSPSFGAQNTQYF. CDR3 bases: TGTGCCAGCAGTCCTAGTTTCGGGGCACAAAATACGCAGTATTTT.

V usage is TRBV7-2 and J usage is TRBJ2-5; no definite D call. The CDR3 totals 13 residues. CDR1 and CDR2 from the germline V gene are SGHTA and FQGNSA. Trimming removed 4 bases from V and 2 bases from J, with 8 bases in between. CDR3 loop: CASSSKLQETQYF. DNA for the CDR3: TGTGCCAGCAGCTCCAAGCTGCAAGAGACCCAGTACTTC.

CDR3 in amino acids: CASSTGQGGDYSNQPQHF. The CDR3 DNA is TGTGCCAGCAGTACGGGACAGGGTGGCGATTATAGCAATCAGCCCCAGCATTTT. The rearrangement joins TRBV6-1 to TRBJ1-5; 9 bases line up with TRBD1. Germline-derived CDR1 and CDR2 are MNHNS and SASEGT. Unmatched junction bases numbered 11, after V lost 5 bases and J lost 0 bases. This CDR3 comprises 18 residues.

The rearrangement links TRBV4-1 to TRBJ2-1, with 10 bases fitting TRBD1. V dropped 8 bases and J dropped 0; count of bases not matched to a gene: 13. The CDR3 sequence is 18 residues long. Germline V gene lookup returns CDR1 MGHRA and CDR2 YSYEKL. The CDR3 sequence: CASGFGQGGPYSYNEQFF. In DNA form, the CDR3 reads TGCGCCAGCGGTTTTGGACAGGGGGGCCCCTACTCCTACAATGAGCAGTTCTTC.

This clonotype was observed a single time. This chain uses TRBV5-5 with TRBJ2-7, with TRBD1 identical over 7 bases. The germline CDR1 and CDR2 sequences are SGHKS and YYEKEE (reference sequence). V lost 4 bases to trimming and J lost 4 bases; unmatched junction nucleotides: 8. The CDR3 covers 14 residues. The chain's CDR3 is CASSEPGGRYEQYF. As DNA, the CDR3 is TGTGCCAGCAGCGAACCAGGGGGAAGGTACGAGCAGTACTTC.

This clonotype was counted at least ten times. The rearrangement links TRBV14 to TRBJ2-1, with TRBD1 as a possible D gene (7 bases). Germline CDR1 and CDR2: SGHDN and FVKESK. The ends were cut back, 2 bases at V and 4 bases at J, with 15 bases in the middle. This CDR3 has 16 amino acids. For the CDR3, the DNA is TGTGCCAGCAGCCAAAAACTCAGGGGGGTTTACAATGAGCAGTTCTTC. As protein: CASSQKLRGVYNEQFF.

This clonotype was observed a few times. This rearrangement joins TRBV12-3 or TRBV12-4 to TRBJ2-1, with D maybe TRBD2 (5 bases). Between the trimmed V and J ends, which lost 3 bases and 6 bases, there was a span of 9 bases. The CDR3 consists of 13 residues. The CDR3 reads CASSFWESNEQFF. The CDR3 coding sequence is TGTGCCAGCAGTTTTTGGGAGTCCAATGAGCAGTTCTTC.

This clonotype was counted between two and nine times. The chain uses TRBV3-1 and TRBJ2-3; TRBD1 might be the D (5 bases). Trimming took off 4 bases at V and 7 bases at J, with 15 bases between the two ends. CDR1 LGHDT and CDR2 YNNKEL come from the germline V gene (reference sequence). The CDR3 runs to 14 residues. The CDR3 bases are TGTGCCAGCAGCCGCCGTCAGGGCCCACATACGCAGTATTTT. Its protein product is CASSRRQGPHTQYF.

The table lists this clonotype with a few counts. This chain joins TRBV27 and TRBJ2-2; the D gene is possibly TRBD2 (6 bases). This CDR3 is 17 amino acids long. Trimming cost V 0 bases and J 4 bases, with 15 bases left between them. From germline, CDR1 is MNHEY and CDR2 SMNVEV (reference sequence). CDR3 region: CASSLSFGGGGTGELFF. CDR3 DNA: TGTGCCAGCAGTTTATCGTTCGGGGGAGGTGGCACCGGGGAGCTGTTTTTT.

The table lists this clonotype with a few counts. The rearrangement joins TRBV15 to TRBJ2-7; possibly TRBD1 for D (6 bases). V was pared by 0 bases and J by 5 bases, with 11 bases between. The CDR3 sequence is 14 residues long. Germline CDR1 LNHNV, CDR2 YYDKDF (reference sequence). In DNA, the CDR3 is TGTGCCACCAGCAGAGACAGGGGACCCCACGAGCAGTACTTC. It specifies CATSRDRGPHEQYF.

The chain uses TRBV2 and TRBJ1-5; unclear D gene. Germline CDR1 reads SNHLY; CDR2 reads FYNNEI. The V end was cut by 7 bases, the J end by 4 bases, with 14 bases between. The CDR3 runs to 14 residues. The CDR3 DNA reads TGTGCCAGCACCGCCGGACGGCTGAATCAGCCCCAGCATTTT. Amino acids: CASTAGRLNQPQHF.

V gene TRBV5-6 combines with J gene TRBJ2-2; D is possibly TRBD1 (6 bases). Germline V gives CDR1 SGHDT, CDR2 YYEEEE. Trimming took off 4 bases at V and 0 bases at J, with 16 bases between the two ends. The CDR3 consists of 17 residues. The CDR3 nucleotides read TGTGCCAGCAGCCTCCTGGGGGCGGCGTCGAACACCGGGGAGCTGTTTTTT. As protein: CASSLLGAASNTGELFF.

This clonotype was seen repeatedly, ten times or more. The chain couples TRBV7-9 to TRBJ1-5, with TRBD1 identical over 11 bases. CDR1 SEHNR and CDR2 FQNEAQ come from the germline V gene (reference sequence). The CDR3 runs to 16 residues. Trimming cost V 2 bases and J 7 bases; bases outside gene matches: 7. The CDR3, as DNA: TGTGCCAGCAGCTTATCGGGACAGGGGGTATCCCAGCCCCAGCATTTT. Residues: CASSLSGQGVSQPQHF.

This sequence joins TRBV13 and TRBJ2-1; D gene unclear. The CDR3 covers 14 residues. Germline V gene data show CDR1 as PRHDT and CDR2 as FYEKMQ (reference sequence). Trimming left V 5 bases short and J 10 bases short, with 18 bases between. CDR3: CASSPSRQAVEQFF. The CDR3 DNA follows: TGTGCCAGCAGCCCCTCGCGGCAGGCCGTAGAGCAGTTCTTC.

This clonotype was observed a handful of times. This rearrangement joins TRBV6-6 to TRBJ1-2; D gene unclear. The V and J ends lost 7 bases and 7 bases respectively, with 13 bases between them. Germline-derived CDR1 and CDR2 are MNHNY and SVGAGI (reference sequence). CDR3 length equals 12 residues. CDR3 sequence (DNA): TGTGCCAGCAACAAACAGAGGTCTGGCTACACCTTC. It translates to CASNKQRSGYTF.

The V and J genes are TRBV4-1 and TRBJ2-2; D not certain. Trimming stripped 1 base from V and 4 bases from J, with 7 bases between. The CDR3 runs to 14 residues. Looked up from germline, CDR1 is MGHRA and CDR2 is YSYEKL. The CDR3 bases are TGCGCCAGCAGCCAAGTAGTCTCCACCGGGGAGCTGTTTTTT. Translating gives CASSQVVSTGELFF.

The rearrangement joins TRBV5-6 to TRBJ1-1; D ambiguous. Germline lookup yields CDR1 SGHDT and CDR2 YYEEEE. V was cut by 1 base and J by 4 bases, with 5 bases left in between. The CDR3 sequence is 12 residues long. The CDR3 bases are TGTGCCAGCAGCTTGTATCCCACTGAAGCTTTCTTT. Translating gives CASSLYPTEAFF. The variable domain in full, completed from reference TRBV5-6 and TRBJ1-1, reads DAGVTQSPTHLIKTRGQQVTLRCSPKSGHDTVSWYQQALGQGPQFIFQYYEEEERQRGNFPDRFSGHQFPNYSSELNVNALLLGDSALYLCASSLYPTEAFFGQGTRLTVV.

The CDR3 DNA sequence: TGTGCCAGCAGCTCCCTAGCGGGGAAGTTTAATGAGCAGTTCTTC. This gives the protein CASSSLAGKFNEQFF. The gene calls are TRBV11-2 and TRBJ2-1; 9 bases match TRBD2. From germline, CDR1 is SGHAT and CDR2 FQNNGV. V dropped 4 bases and J dropped 7; count of bases not matched to a gene: 8. This CDR3 is 15 amino acids long.

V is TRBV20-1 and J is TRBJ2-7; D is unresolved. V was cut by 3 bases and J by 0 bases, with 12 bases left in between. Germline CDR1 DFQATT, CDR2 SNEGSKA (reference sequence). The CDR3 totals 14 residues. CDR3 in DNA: TGCAGTGCTAGTTCGGCCTTCAGCTCCTACGAGCAGTACGTC. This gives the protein CSASSAFSSYEQYV.

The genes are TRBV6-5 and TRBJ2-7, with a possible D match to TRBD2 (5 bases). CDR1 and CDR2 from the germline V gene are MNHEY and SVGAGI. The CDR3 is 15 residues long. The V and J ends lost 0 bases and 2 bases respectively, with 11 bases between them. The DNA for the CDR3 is TGTGCCAGCAGTTACTCGCATCGGGGAGCCTACGAGCAGTACGTC. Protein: CASSYSHRGAYEQYV.

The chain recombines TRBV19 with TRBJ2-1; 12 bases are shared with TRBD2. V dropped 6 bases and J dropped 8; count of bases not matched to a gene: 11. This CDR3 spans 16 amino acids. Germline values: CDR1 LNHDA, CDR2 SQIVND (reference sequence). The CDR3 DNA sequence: TGTGCCAGTAGCTCCCCCTCGACTAGCGGGAGAGATGAGCAGTTCTTC. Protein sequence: CASSSPSTSGRDEQFF.